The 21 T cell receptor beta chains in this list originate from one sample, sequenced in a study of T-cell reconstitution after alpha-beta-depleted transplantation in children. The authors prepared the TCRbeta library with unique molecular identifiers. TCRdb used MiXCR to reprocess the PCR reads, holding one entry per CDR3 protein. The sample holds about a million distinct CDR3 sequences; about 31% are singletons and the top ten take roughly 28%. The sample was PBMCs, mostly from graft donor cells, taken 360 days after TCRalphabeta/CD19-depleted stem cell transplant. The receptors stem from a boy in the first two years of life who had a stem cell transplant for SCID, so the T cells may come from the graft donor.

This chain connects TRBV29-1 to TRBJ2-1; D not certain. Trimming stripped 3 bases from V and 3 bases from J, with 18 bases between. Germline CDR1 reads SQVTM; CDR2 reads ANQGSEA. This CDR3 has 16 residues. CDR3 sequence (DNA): TGCAGCGTTGATGGGTCAGTCGTGGGTTTCTACAATGAGCAGTTCTTC. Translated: CSVDGSVVGFYNEQFF.

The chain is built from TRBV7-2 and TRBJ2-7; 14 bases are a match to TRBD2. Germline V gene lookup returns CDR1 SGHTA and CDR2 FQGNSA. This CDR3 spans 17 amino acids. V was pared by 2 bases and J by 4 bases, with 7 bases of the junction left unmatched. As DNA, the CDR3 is TGTGCCAGCAGCTTATTAGGGACTAGCGGGGGTAGGTACGAGCAGTACTTC. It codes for CASSLLGTSGGRYEQYF.

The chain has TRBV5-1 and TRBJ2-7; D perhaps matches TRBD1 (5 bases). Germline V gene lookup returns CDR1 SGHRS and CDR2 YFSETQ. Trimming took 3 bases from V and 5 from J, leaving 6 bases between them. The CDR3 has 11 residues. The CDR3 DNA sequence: TGCGCCAGCAGCTACAGGAACGAGCAGTACTTC. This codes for CASSYRNEQYF.

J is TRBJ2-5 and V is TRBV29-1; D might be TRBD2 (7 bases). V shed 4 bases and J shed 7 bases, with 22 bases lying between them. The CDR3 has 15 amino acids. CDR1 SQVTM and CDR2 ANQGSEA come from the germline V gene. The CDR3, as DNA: TGCAGCGTTGTAGGGCCGGAGGGGGGGGAAGGGACCCAGTACTTC. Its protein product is CSVVGPEGGEGTQYF.

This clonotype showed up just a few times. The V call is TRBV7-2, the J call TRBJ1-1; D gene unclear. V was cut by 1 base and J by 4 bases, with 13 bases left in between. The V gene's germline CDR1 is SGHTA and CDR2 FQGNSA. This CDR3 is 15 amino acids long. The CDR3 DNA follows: TGTGCCAGCAGCTTAGTTGGTCAACTGGTCACTGAAGCTTTCTTT. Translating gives CASSLVGQLVTEAFF.

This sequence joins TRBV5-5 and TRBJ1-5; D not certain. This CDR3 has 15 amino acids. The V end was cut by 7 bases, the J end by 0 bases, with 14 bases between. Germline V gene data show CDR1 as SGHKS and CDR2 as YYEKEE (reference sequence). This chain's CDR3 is CASHLGDLSNQPQHF. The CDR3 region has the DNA TGTGCCAGCCATTTGGGCGATCTTAGCAATCAGCCCCAGCATTTT.

Written as DNA, the CDR3 is TGCGCCAGCAGCCAAGGCCCGGGGGGCTACGAGCAGTACTTC. As protein: CASSQGPGGYEQYF. The chain recombines TRBV4-3 with TRBJ2-7; 7 bases are a match to TRBD2. V shed 1 base and J 3 bases; nucleotides not matched to a gene: 3. The V gene's germline CDR1 is LGHNA and CDR2 YSLEER. The CDR3 is made up of 14 amino acids.

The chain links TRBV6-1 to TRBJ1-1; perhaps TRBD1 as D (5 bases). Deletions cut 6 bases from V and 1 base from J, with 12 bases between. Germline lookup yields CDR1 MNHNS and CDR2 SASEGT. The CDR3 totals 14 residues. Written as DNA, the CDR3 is TGTGCCAGCAGGGGGACGGTACCGAACACTGAAGCTTTCTTT. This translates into CASRGTVPNTEAFF.

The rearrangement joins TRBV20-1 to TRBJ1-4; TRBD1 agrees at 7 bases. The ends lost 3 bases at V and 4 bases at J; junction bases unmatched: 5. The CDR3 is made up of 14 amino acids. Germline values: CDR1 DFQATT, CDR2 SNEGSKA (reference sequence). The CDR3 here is CSARDRRLNEKLFF. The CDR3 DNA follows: TGCAGTGCTAGGGACAGGAGGCTTAATGAAAAACTGTTTTTT.

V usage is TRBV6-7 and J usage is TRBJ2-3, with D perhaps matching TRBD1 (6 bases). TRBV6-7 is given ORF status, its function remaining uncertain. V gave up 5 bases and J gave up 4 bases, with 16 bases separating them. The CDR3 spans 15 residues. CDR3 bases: TGTGCCAGCAGTCCAGGGGACCGGGGCGCAGATACGCAGTATTTT. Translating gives CASSPGDRGADTQYF.

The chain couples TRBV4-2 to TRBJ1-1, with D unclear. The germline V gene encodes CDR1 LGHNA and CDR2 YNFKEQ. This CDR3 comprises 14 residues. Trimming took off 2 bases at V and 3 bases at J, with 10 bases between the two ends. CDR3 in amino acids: CASSQSARYTEAFF. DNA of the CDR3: TGTGCCAGCAGCCAAAGTGCCAGATACACTGAAGCTTTCTTT.

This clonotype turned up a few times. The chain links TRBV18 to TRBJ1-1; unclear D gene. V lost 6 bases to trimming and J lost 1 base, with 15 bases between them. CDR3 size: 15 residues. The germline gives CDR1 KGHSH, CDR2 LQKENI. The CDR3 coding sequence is TGTGCCAGCTCCCTCTCCGTGGAGGCGAACACTGAAGCTTTCTTT. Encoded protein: CASSLSVEANTEAFF.

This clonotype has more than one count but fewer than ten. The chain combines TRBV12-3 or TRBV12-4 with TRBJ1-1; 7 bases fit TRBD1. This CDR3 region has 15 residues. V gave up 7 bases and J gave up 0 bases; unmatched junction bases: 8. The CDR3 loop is CASTPGQTMNTEAFF. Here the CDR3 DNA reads TGTGCCAGCACCCCGGGACAGACCATGAACACTGAAGCTTTCTTT.

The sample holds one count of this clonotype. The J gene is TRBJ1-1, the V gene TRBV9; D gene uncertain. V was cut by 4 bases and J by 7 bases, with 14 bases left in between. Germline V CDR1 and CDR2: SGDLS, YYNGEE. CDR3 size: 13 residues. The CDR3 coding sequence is TGTGCCAGCAGCTCCCAGGATATGGGTGAAGCTTTCTTT. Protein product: CASSSQDMGEAFF.

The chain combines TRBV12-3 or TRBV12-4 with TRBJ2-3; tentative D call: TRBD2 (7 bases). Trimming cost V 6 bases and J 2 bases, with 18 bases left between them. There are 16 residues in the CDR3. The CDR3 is CASRAQGGGHTDTQYF. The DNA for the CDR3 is TGTGCCAGCAGGGCACAGGGAGGGGGGCACACAGATACGCAGTATTTT.

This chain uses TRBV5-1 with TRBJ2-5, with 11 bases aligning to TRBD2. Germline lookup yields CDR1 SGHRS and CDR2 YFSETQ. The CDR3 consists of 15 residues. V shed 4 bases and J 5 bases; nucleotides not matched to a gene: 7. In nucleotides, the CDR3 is TGCGCCAGCAGCCCGCCGACTAGCGGGGTGGAGACCCAGTACTTC. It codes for CASSPPTSGVETQYF.

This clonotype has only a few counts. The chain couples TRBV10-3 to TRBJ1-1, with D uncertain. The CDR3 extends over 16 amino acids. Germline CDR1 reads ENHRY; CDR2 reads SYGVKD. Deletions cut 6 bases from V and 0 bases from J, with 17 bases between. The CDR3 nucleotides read TGTGCCATCAGCCTTACGGGAAACCTCATGAACACTGAAGCTTTCTTT. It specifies CAISLTGNLMNTEAFF.

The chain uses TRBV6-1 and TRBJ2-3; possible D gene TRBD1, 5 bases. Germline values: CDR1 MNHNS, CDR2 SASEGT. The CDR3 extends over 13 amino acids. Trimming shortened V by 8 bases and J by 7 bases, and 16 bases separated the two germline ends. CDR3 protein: CASGVGARNTQYF. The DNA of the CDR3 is TGTGCCAGCGGCGTAGGGGCTAGGAATACGCAGTATTTT.

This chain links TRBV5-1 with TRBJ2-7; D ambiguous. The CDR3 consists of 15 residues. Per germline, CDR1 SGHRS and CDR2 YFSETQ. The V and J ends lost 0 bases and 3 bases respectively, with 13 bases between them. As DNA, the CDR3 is TGCGCCAGCAGCTTGGGCCTTGGGCTCCTCTACGAGCAGTACTTC. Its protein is CASSLGLGLLYEQYF.

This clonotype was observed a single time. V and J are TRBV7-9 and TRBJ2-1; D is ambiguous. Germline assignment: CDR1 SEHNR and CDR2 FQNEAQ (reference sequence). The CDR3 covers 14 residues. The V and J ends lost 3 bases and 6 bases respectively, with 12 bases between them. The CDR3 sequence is CASSFGPLPNEQFF. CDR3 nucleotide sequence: TGTGCCAGCAGCTTTGGACCCCTTCCCAATGAGCAGTTCTTC.

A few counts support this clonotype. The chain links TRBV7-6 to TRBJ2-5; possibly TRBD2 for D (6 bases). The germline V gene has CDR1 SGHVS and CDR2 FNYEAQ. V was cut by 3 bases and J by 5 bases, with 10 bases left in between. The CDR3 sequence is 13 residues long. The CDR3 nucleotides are TGTGCCAGCAGCTTCACTAGCCTTGAGACCCAGTACTTC. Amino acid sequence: CASSFTSLETQYF.